The clone carrying this T cell receptor beta chain was detected ten times or more. The data were obtained in a study of molecular identifiers for immune sequencing clone quantification. With listed TCR primers and previously described methods, bulk TCR libraries were prepared. TCRdb re-called the PCR reads through MiXCR, storing one row per CDR3 protein. Of about 320,000 distinct CDR3 sequences listed, 20% to 25% are singletons. Trimming left V 0 bases short and J 1 base short, with 7 bases between. The germline V gene encodes CDR1 DFQATT and CDR2 SNEGSKA (reference sequence). The CDR3 is 13 amino acids. For naive CD8 T cells, sorting used the CD8+CD4-CCR7+CD45RA+ phenotype.

Sequencing used naive CD8+ T cells from blood, with Jurkat cell RNA spiked in. The sample's subset: FACS-sorted CD8+CD4-CCR7+CD45RA+ naive T cells. The genes are TRBV20-1 and TRBJ2-7; no firm D call. The receptor was isolated from a human donor in good health. Some libraries in this study had Jurkat cell RNA spiked in. This CDR3 is CSARDYSSYEQYF. DNA for the CDR3: TGCAGTGCTAGAGATTACAGTTCCTACGAGCAGTACTTC.